These 31 T cell receptor beta chains were all obtained from the same sample, sequenced in a study of PD-1 blockade in classical Hodgkin lymphoma. Some clones are missing from TCRdb's copy, which holds only in-frame ones; the method was immunoSEQ multiplex PCR. The sample lists about 24,000 clones, approximately 77% occurring once. Documented time point: cycle 4 day 1 (C4D1), after less than seven weeks of nivolumab. All patients relapsed after autologous stem cell transplantation, and brentuximab vedotin exposure varied. Here the sequenced sample was peripheral blood mononuclear cells (PBMCs), taken before the fourth cycle of nivolumab. These receptor sequences come from a human donor with classical Hodgkin lymphoma.

The gene calls are TRBV7-6 and TRBJ2-1; the match to TRBD2 covers 15 bases. This CDR3 spans 17 amino acids. V gave up 6 bases and J gave up 6 bases; unmatched junction bases: 9. CDR1 SGHVS and CDR2 FNYEAQ come from the germline V gene. The DNA of the CDR3 is TGTGCCAGCAGTCCCGGACTAGCGGGAGGGTACTTCAATGAGCAGTTCTTC. Protein: CASSPGLAGGYFNEQFF.

This clone has at least ten counts. This rearrangement joins TRBV2 to TRBJ1-5; possible D gene TRBD1, 5 bases. The V gene lost 10 bases and the J gene lost 5 bases, with 15 bases spanning the gap. This CDR3 comprises 13 residues. Germline CDR1 and CDR2: SNHLY and FYNNEI. Here the CDR3 reads CATAVGGDQPQHF. For the CDR3, the DNA is TGTGCCACCGCCGTGGGAGGGGATCAGCCCCAGCATTTT.

V is TRBV27 and J is TRBJ2-1, with 7 bases matching TRBD1. The CDR3 is 15 residues long. Germline V gene sequence: CDR1 MNHEY, CDR2 SMNVEV (reference sequence). V was pared by 3 bases and J by 5 bases, with 7 bases of the junction left unmatched. As DNA, the CDR3 is TGTGCCAGCAGTTTTGTCGGGACAGTAAACAATGAGCAGTTCTTC. It yields the protein CASSFVGTVNNEQFF.

About this clone: The germline gene is not matched at one end of the junction; a read error may be the cause. The rearrangement joins TRBV10-3 to TRBJ2-1; 13 bases are shared with TRBD2. CDR3 length: 14 residues. CDR1 is ENHRY and CDR2 is SYGVKD in the germline V gene. The CDR3 region has the DNA TGCGTCACCCGGACTAGCGGGGGTTACAATGAGCAGTTCTTC. Protein product: CVTRTSGGYNEQFF.

The V gene is TRBV7-6, the J gene TRBJ2-7; 7 bases match TRBD2. The CDR3 is made up of 17 amino acids. With 5 bases clipped from V and 4 bases from J, the junction kept 17 bases outside the gene matches. CDR1 SGHVS and CDR2 FNYEAQ come from the germline V gene. The CDR3 DNA follows: TGTGCCAGCAGCCCAGCCCCGGCGCTAGCGGTCCAATACGAGCAGTACTTC. It specifies CASSPAPALAVQYEQYF.

The J gene is TRBJ2-1, the V gene TRBV7-9, with D perhaps TRBD2 (5 bases). Per the germline V gene, CDR1 is SEHNR and CDR2 is FQNEAQ (reference sequence). V was clipped by 11 bases and J by 6 bases, with 11 bases between them. CDR3 length equals 11 residues. The CDR3 is CAAQTSNEQFF. The DNA for the CDR3 is TGTGCCGCCCAAACTAGCAATGAGCAGTTCTTC.

This chain uses TRBV21-1 with TRBJ2-5; the table's D call TRBD1 went unverified against the DNA. TRBV21-1 is marked as a pseudogene. The length of the CDR3 is 15 residues. Written as DNA, the CDR3 is TGTGCCAGCAGCGTCGAGGGACAGACAGAAGAGACCCAGTACTTC. This encodes CASSVEGQTEETQYF.

The chain employs TRBV28 and TRBJ2-3; 13 bases line up with TRBD2. Germline CDR1 reads MDHEN; CDR2 reads SYDVKM. V was clipped by 6 bases and J by 4 bases; unmatched bases: 1. The CDR3 is made up of 14 amino acids. For the CDR3, the DNA is TGTGCCAGCAGACTAGCGGGAGGGCCAGATACGCAGTATTTT. Its protein product is CASRLAGGPDTQYF.

The J gene is TRBJ2-1, the V gene TRBV6-1, with 8 bases lining up with TRBD1. Germline-derived CDR1 and CDR2 are MNHNS and SASEGT. V dropped 7 bases and J dropped 6; count of bases not matched to a gene: 8. The CDR3 contains 14 residues. CDR3 nucleotide sequence: TGTGCCAGCAACCTCAGGGGGCTCAGCAATGAGCAGTTCTTC. This sequence encodes CASNLRGLSNEQFF.

CDR3 protein: CAWSVGTEAFF. The CDR3 region has the DNA TGTGCCTGGAGTGTAGGGACTGAAGCTTTCTTT. V and J are TRBV30 and TRBJ1-1; D ambiguous. The CDR3 length is 11 residues. V lost 0 bases to trimming and J lost 5 bases, with 4 bases between them. Germline-derived CDR1 and CDR2 are GTSNPN and SVGIG (reference sequence).

This clone was detected many times. The chain employs TRBV18 and TRBJ1-5; a possible D gene is TRBD1 (6 bases). CDR1 KGHSH and CDR2 LQKENI come from the germline V gene. The ends were cut back, 2 bases at V and 4 bases at J, with 12 bases in the middle. The CDR3 runs 15 residues. The CDR3 sequence is CASSPFNQGNQPQHF. In DNA form, the CDR3 reads TGTGCCAGCTCACCATTTAACCAGGGGAATCAGCCCCAGCATTTT.

The chain has TRBV2 and TRBJ2-2; 7 bases are a match to TRBD2. Per the germline V gene, CDR1 is SNHLY and CDR2 is FYNNEI. Trimming cost V 6 bases and J 5 bases; bases outside gene matches: 9. The CDR3 loop spans 15 amino acids. The CDR3 loop reads CASSREASETGELFF. Written as DNA, the CDR3 is TGTGCCAGCAGCCGGGAGGCCAGTGAGACCGGGGAGCTGTTTTTT. Looking up the rest from reference TRBV2 and TRBJ2-2 gives the full variable domain: EPEVTQTPSHQVTQMGQEVILRCVPISNHLYFYWYRQILGQKVEFLVSFYNNEISEKSEIFDDQFSVERPDGSNFTLKIRSTKLEDSAMYFCASSREASETGELFFGEGSRLTVL.

J is TRBJ2-7 and V is TRBV5-5, with TRBD1 as a possible D gene (5 bases). Trimming pared 0 bases from V and 2 bases from J, leaving 9 bases between. The CDR3 sequence is 14 residues long. Germline-derived CDR1 and CDR2 are SGHKS and YYEKEE (reference sequence). CDR3 nucleotide sequence: TGTGCCAGCAGCTTGGCCCCAGGGCCCTACGAGCAGTACTTC. It specifies CASSLAPGPYEQYF.

V is TRBV28 and J is TRBJ2-7; D might be TRBD1 (5 bases). Germline assignment: CDR1 MDHEN and CDR2 SYDVKM. This CDR3 contains 13 residues. V lost 7 bases to trimming and J lost 0 bases, with 10 bases between them. In nucleotides, the CDR3 is TGTGCCAGCACCCTTGACAGCTCCTACGAGCAGTACTTC. It specifies CASTLDSSYEQYF.

The rearrangement links TRBV27 to TRBJ1-2; TRBD1 aligns across 9 bases. Unmatched junction bases numbered 7, after V lost 4 bases and J lost 4 bases. In germline, CDR1 is MNHEY, CDR2 SMNVEV (reference sequence). The CDR3 is 15 residues long. In DNA, the CDR3 is TGTGCCAGCAGTTATACAGGGGGCATATCCTATGGCTACACCTTC. Translated, it gives CASSYTGGISYGYTF.

This rearrangement joins TRBV6-5 to TRBJ2-2; D unclear. Germline V CDR1 and CDR2: MNHEY, SVGAGI. The CDR3 runs to 15 residues. V was clipped by 0 bases and J by 2 bases, with 7 bases between them. CDR3 region: CASSYSQLNTGELFF. CDR3 sequence (DNA): TGTGCCAGCAGTTACTCGCAACTTAACACCGGGGAGCTGTTTTTT.

The V gene is TRBV21-1, the J gene TRBJ1-5. TRBV21-1 is an annotated pseudogene. The CDR3 is 20 amino acids. The CDR3, as DNA: TGTGCCAGCAGCAAAGGGCGGCTCGGGGACCGCTTTGGGAGCAATCAGCCCCAGCATTTT. Translation: CASSKGRLGDRFGSNQPQHF.

The chain joins TRBV2 to TRBJ1-4; D unresolved. The germline V gene has CDR1 SNHLY and CDR2 FYNNEI. The CDR3 consists of 14 residues. V gave up 3 bases and J gave up 10 bases, with 15 bases separating them. The CDR3 spells CASSDGGGAVKLFF. The CDR3 coding sequence is TGTGCCAGCAGTGATGGTGGAGGTGCCGTAAAACTGTTTTTT.

This chain connects TRBV13 to TRBJ2-7; no reliable D call. The CDR3 is 13 amino acids. Looked up from germline, CDR1 is PRHDT and CDR2 is FYEKMQ (reference sequence). Trimming took 5 bases from V and 6 from J, leaving 14 bases between them. The CDR3 here is CASSRTQVGEQYF. Here the CDR3 DNA reads TGTGCCAGCAGCCGTACTCAGGTGGGCGAGCAGTACTTC. Supplemented by reference TRBV13 and TRBJ2-7, the full variable domain reads AAGVIQSPRHLIKEKRETATLKCYPIPRHDTVYWYQQGPGQDPQFLISFYEKMQSDKGSIPDRFSAQQFSDYHSELNMSSLELGDSALYFCASSRTQVGEQYFGPGTRLTVT.

The V gene is TRBV30, the J gene TRBJ1-2; D is unclear. The CDR3 sequence is 14 residues long. V was shortened by 5 bases and J by 3 bases, with 16 bases between the two germline ends. Per the germline V gene, CDR1 is GTSNPN and CDR2 is SVGIG (reference sequence). The CDR3 loop is CAWANLLADYGYTF. The CDR3 DNA reads as TGTGCCTGGGCCAACCTTCTTGCGGACTATGGCTACACCTTC.

V and J are TRBV19 and TRBJ2-1; D is ambiguous. V was pared by 4 bases and J by 4 bases, with 14 bases between. The CDR3 spans 15 residues. Germline CDR1 reads LNHDA; CDR2 reads SQIVND (reference sequence). In DNA, the CDR3 is TGTGCCAGTAGTAGCTTAGGTGTCGCTTACAATGAGCAGTTCTTC. Its protein product is CASSSLGVAYNEQFF. Based on the CDR3 plus reference TRBV19 and TRBJ2-1, the full variable domain is DGGITQSPKYLFRKEGQNVTLSCEQNLNHDAMYWYRQDPGQGLRLIYYSQIVNDFQKGDIAEGYSVSREKKESFPLTVTSAQKNPTAFYLCASSSLGVAYNEQFFGPGTRLTVL.

The genes are TRBV21-1 and TRBJ1-1; TRBD1, as called in the table, went unchecked against the DNA. TRBV21-1 is noted as a pseudogene. CDR3 length: 12 residues. As DNA, the CDR3 is TGTGCCAGCAGCAAAAAAAGAGACAGTGCTTTCTTT. Its protein product is CASSKKRDSAFF.

This clone turned up a few times. V gene TRBV7-9 combines with J gene TRBJ1-2; D is perhaps TRBD1 (5 bases). V shed 1 base and J shed 4 bases, with 13 bases lying between them. The CDR3 sequence is 15 residues long. Germline assignment: CDR1 SEHNR and CDR2 FQNEAQ (reference sequence). CDR3 sequence (DNA): TGTGCCAGCAGCTTAGGAGGGACGGCAATCTATGGCTACACCTTC. Protein sequence: CASSLGGTAIYGYTF.

The chain uses TRBV9 and TRBJ1-1, with D hard to call. CDR3 length: 15 residues. V dropped 0 bases and J dropped 1 base, with 10 bases sitting between them. Germline V gene data show CDR1 as SGDLS and CDR2 as YYNGEE. As DNA, the CDR3 is TGTGCCAGCAGCGTAGTCGGCTTTTCGAACACTGAAGCTTTCTTT. It encodes CASSVVGFSNTEAFF.

The V and J genes are TRBV6-5 and TRBJ2-1, with D tentatively TRBD1 (6 bases). In germline, CDR1 is MNHEY, CDR2 SVGAGI. Trimming stripped 0 bases from V and 7 bases from J, with 16 bases between. The CDR3 length is 16 residues. CDR3 sequence: CASSYSWGPAGNEQFF. The CDR3 DNA reads as TGTGCCAGCAGTTACTCGTGGGGGCCGGCAGGGAATGAGCAGTTCTTC.

V usage is TRBV19 and J usage is TRBJ2-7; 8 bases map to TRBD2. This CDR3 region has 17 residues. Germline V gene lookup returns CDR1 LNHDA and CDR2 SQIVND (reference sequence). V shed 6 bases and J 0 bases; nucleotides not matched to a gene: 13. The CDR3 is CASSQNHLAGSSYEQYF. In DNA, the CDR3 is TGTGCCAGTAGCCAGAACCATCTAGCGGGCAGCTCCTACGAGCAGTACTTC.

V gene TRBV5-4 combines with J gene TRBJ1-1; weak D call: TRBD1 (5 bases). The V end lost 4 bases, the J end lost 0 bases, and 16 bases lay between the germline ends. Germline CDR1 reads SGHNT; CDR2 reads YYREEE (reference sequence). There are 16 residues in the CDR3. CDR3 residues: CASSQGGVAMNTEAFF. CDR3 coding DNA: TGTGCCAGCAGCCAGGGAGGGGTGGCCATGAACACTGAAGCTTTCTTT.

This chain connects TRBV9 to TRBJ2-7; D uncertain. Trimming cost V 0 bases and J 6 bases, with 13 bases left between them. The CDR3 runs to 14 residues. Per the germline V gene, CDR1 is SGDLS and CDR2 is YYNGEE. CDR3 nucleotides: TGTGCCAGCAGCGTAGTAGGGAATAGTGCCGAGCAGTACTTC. Encoded protein: CASSVVGNSAEQYF.

This clone was observed a few times. The rearrangement joins TRBV6-6 to TRBJ2-7; D is unclear. The length of the CDR3 is 14 residues. V dropped 6 bases and J dropped 5 bases, with 17 bases sitting between them. Germline values: CDR1 MNHNY, CDR2 SVGAGI (reference sequence). This CDR3 is CASSDRWSLDEQYF. The CDR3 region has the DNA TGTGCCAGCAGCGACCGTTGGAGCCTCGACGAGCAGTACTTC.

The chain employs TRBV7-2 and TRBJ2-7; tentative D call: TRBD2 (6 bases). The ends were cut back, 5 bases at V and 7 bases at J, with 18 bases in the middle. This CDR3 has 14 amino acids. Germline values: CDR1 SGHTA, CDR2 FQGNSA. The CDR3 protein is CASSPGGAVWEQYF. The CDR3 DNA follows: TGTGCCAGCAGCCCCGGGGGTGCCGTTTGGGAGCAGTACTTC.

CDR3: CASSGGDGTPKETQYF. CDR3 nucleotides: TGTGCCAGCAGTGGAGGAGATGGGACACCAAAAGAGACCCAGTACTTC. The chain joins TRBV6-1 to TRBJ2-5; TRBD1 might be the D (6 bases). The germline V and J ends were trimmed by 4 bases and 3 bases, with 18 bases remaining between them. CDR1 and CDR2 (germline): MNHNS, SASEGT. CDR3 size: 16 residues.